These 22 T cell receptor beta chains were all obtained from the same sample, sequenced in a study of blood T cell repertoires in COVID-19 (TCRdb year 2020). Library creation used the immunoSEQ multiplex PCR assay. Not all clones reach the TCRdb copy of this immuneACCESS table, which keeps in-frame sequences only. Checked studies attribute under half of the gap to unresolved V genes and leave the rest unexplained. A total of 95,000 to 150,000 clones appear in this sample, roughly 82% of them only once. Of the sample, about 5.4% is held by the ten largest clones. Sequencing input: peripheral blood. The receptors stem from a human donor in a cohort sampled during active COVID-19.

The genes are TRBV6-1 and TRBJ1-2, with 10 bases matching TRBD1. The V gene's germline CDR1 is MNHNS and CDR2 SASEGT. CDR3 length: 14 amino acids. J lost 5 bases, V lost 3 bases, and 3 bases had no gene match. CDR3 sequence (DNA): TGTGCCAGCAGTGAGACAGGGGGCGCATATGGCTACACCTTC. This codes for CASSETGGAYGYTF.

The rearrangement links TRBV30 to TRBJ2-7; tentative D call: TRBD1 (5 bases). The CDR3 loop spans 15 amino acids. The germline V and J ends were trimmed by 0 bases and 0 bases, with 12 bases remaining between them. Per the germline V gene, CDR1 is GTSNPN and CDR2 is SVGIG (reference sequence). The CDR3 DNA reads as TGTGCCTGGAGTGTGGGGCGAGGAGCCTCCTACGAGCAGTACTTC. Its protein is CAWSVGRGASYEQYF.

This chain connects TRBV10-1 to TRBJ2-1; 7 bases align to TRBD2. J was trimmed by 3 bases and V by 0 bases; bases with no gene match: 8. CDR3 size: 17 residues. In germline, CDR1 is WNHNN, CDR2 SYGVQD (reference sequence). The CDR3 loop is CASSESRGGSHYNEQFF. The CDR3 DNA is TGCGCCAGCAGTGAGTCGAGGGGCGGGAGCCACTACAATGAGCAGTTCTTC.

V is TRBV4-3 and J is TRBJ1-1; TRBD1 is a possible D gene (5 bases). The germline V gene encodes CDR1 LGHNA and CDR2 YSLEER. V was clipped by 3 bases and J by 10 bases, with 18 bases between them. The CDR3 contains 14 residues. CDR3 in amino acids: CASSHARDGAAAFF. Here the CDR3 DNA reads TGCGCCAGCAGCCACGCGCGTGATGGGGCTGCAGCTTTCTTT.

J is TRBJ1-2 and V is TRBV18; the match to TRBD1 covers 7 bases. The CDR3 is made up of 14 amino acids. From germline, CDR1 is KGHSH and CDR2 LQKENI. Trimming removed 5 bases from V and 10 bases from J; junction bases left unmatched: 13. The CDR3 reads CASSANEGGADYTF. CDR3 in DNA: TGTGCCAGCTCAGCAAACGAAGGGGGCGCCGACTACACCTTC.

The chain has TRBV6-2 or TRBV6-3 and TRBJ2-3, with 8 bases that match TRBD2. V shed 2 bases, J shed 1 base, and the junction held 8 bases outside the gene matches. The CDR3 sequence is 17 residues long. Germline V gene sequence: CDR1 MNHEY, CDR2 SVGEGT. In DNA, the CDR3 is TGTGCCAGCAGTTACGGACGGCGGGAGGTTCGCACAGATACGCAGTATTTT. This translates into CASSYGRREVRTDTQYF.

This clone was seen once. V and J are TRBV6-2 or TRBV6-3 and TRBJ2-5; 8 bases map to TRBD2. The CDR3 is 14 amino acids. CDR1 and CDR2 (germline): MNHEY, SVGEGT. After removal of 5 bases from V and 3 bases from J, the junction contained 5 bases not matched to a gene. For the CDR3, the DNA is TGTGCCAGCAGTCTTCACGGGAGGGAAGAGACCCAGTACTTC. It translates to CASSLHGREETQYF.

The CDR3 reads CASSEEGQGRYGYTF. CDR3 nucleotides: TGTGCCAGCAGTGAAGAGGGGCAGGGAAGGTATGGCTACACCTTC. The chain couples TRBV2 to TRBJ1-2; TRBD1 is a possible D gene (5 bases). The germline V gene has CDR1 SNHLY and CDR2 FYNNEI. Between the trimmed V and J ends, which lost 1 base and 5 bases, there was a span of 14 bases. The CDR3 spans 15 residues.

The rearrangement links TRBV5-1 to TRBJ2-6, with D tentatively TRBD2 (6 bases). Per the germline V gene, CDR1 is SGHRS and CDR2 is YFSETQ. This CDR3 is 16 amino acids long. Trimming pared 9 bases from V and 0 bases from J, leaving 16 bases between. Written as DNA, the CDR3 is TGCGCCACCTCTTGGGGACTGGTCTCTGGGGCCAACGTCCTGACTTTC. Translating gives CATSWGLVSGANVLTF.

V usage is TRBV3-1 (or the pseudogene TRBV3-2) and J usage is TRBJ2-7; D uncertain. CDR3 size: 12 residues. V gave up 5 bases and J gave up 0 bases, with 5 bases separating them. CDR1 and CDR2 from the germline V gene are LGHDT and YNNKEL (reference sequence). In nucleotides, the CDR3 is TGTGCCAGCAGCTTCAGCTCCTACGAGCAGTACTTC. Its translation is CASSFSSYEQYF.

The chain carries TRBV19 and TRBJ2-1; 15 nucleotides agree with TRBD2. CDR1 and CDR2 (germline): LNHDA, SQIVND (reference sequence). The J segment lost 10 bases and the V segment lost 6 bases, leaving 10 bases of the junction unmatched. This CDR3 has 16 residues. This CDR3 reads CASSLIPGLAGGEQFF. CDR3 sequence (DNA): TGTGCCAGTAGCTTAATTCCGGGACTAGCGGGAGGCGAGCAGTTCTTC.

This chain's CDR3 is CASSPGLSGNTIYF. The CDR3 DNA reads as TGTGCCAGCAGCCCGGGCCTCTCTGGAAACACCATATATTTT. The genes are TRBV6-2 or TRBV6-3 and TRBJ1-3; D is unclear. V lost 6 bases, J lost 0 bases, and 9 bases lay in between. CDR1 and CDR2 (germline): MNHEY, SVGEGT. This CDR3 contains 14 residues.

V is TRBV5-5 and J is TRBJ2-7; D is ambiguous. V lost 1 base, J lost 3 bases, and 14 bases lay in between. CDR3 length: 15 amino acids. Per germline, CDR1 SGHKS and CDR2 YYEKEE (reference sequence). CDR3 amino acids: CASSLSISSGYEQYF. As DNA, the CDR3 is TGTGCCAGCAGCTTGTCGATATCATCGGGCTACGAGCAGTACTTC.

The rearrangement joins TRBV2 to TRBJ2-5, with a weak D call TRBD2 (5 bases). V lost 4 bases to trimming and J lost 1 base, with 10 bases between them. The length of the CDR3 is 14 residues. The V gene's germline CDR1 is SNHLY and CDR2 FYNNEI. CDR3 protein: CASSVKRSQETQYF. Written as DNA, the CDR3 is TGTGCCAGCAGTGTGAAGCGGAGCCAAGAGACCCAGTACTTC.

This clone has only one observation. The CDR3 end shows no conserved phenylalanine or tryptophan, and so a read error is likely. The limits of the CDR3 on the DNA are not certain, so only TCRdb's listed CDR3 is given. The chain uses TRBV9 and TRBJ2-7; TRBD1 is taken as the D call from the table, unchecked against the DNA. Germline assignment: CDR1 SGDLS and CDR2 YYNGEE. The CDR3 length equals 9 residues, ends included. CDR3 residues: CPIQCQKSP.

CDR3: CASSFVRSYTEAFF. As DNA, the CDR3 is TGTGCCAGCAGCTTCGTCAGGTCGTACACTGAAGCTTTCTTT. V is TRBV7-2 and J is TRBJ1-1; D gene uncertain. Between the trimmed V and J ends, which lost 3 bases and 3 bases, there was a span of 11 bases. Germline loops: CDR1 SGHTA, CDR2 FQGNSA. The CDR3 is 14 residues long.

The chain combines TRBV7-2 with TRBJ2-5; tentative D call: TRBD1 (6 bases). There are 11 residues in the CDR3. CDR1 is SGHTA, CDR2 FQGNSA, per germline. V lost 8 bases and J lost 5, with 9 bases in between. CDR3 in DNA: TGTGCCAGCTCCGACAGGGAGACCCAGTACTTC. This sequence encodes CASSDRETQYF.

This chain connects TRBV14 to TRBJ1-2; 7 bases align to TRBD1. This CDR3 spans 13 amino acids. V lost 4 bases and J lost 4; bases outside the gene matches: 3. Germline V lookup: CDR1 SGHDN, CDR2 FVKESK. CDR3: CASSPDRIYGYTF. The DNA of the CDR3 is TGTGCCAGCAGCCCGGACAGGATCTATGGCTACACCTTC.

The chain employs TRBV30 and TRBJ1-6, with TRBD1 identical over 7 bases. The germline gives CDR1 GTSNPN, CDR2 SVGIG (reference sequence). The CDR3 covers 14 residues. V gave up 7 bases and J gave up 0 bases; unmatched junction bases: 3. The CDR3 sequence: CALDRSSYNSPLHF. The CDR3 DNA is TGTGCCTTGGACAGGAGCTCCTATAATTCACCCCTCCACTTT. Full variable domain (missing parts from reference TRBV30 and TRBJ1-6): SQTIHQWPATLVQPVGSPLSLECTVEGTSNPNLYWYRQAAGRGLQLLFYSVGIGQISSEVPQNLSASRPQDRQFILSSKKLLLSDSGFYLCALDRSSYNSPLHFGNGTRLTVT.

The chain has TRBV9 and TRBJ2-2; TRBD2 matches 8 bases. J lost 2 bases, V lost 3 bases, and 3 bases had no gene match. The germline V gene encodes CDR1 SGDLS and CDR2 YYNGEE. The CDR3 length is 15 residues. The CDR3 is CASSALAGNTGELFF. In nucleotides, the CDR3 is TGTGCCAGCAGCGCCCTAGCGGGTAACACCGGGGAGCTGTTTTTT.

The V gene is TRBV27, the J gene TRBJ1-5; possible D gene TRBD1, 6 bases. Between the trimmed V and J ends, which lost 2 bases and 2 bases, there was a span of 10 bases. This CDR3 has 15 amino acids. Germline CDR1 MNHEY, CDR2 SMNVEV (reference sequence). CDR3 in DNA: TGTGCCAGCAGTTTAGTACAGGGAGGCAATCAGCCCCAGCATTTT. Translating it yields CASSLVQGGNQPQHF.

J is TRBJ2-7 and V is TRBV6-2 or TRBV6-3; D perhaps matches TRBD2 (6 bases). Trimming pared 4 bases from V and 0 bases from J, leaving 13 bases between. The CDR3 extends over 15 amino acids. Germline V gene data show CDR1 as MNHEY and CDR2 as SVGEGT. The CDR3 protein is CASSSTRTLSYEQYF. In DNA, the CDR3 is TGTGCCAGCAGTTCGACTAGGACTCTCTCCTACGAGCAGTACTTC.